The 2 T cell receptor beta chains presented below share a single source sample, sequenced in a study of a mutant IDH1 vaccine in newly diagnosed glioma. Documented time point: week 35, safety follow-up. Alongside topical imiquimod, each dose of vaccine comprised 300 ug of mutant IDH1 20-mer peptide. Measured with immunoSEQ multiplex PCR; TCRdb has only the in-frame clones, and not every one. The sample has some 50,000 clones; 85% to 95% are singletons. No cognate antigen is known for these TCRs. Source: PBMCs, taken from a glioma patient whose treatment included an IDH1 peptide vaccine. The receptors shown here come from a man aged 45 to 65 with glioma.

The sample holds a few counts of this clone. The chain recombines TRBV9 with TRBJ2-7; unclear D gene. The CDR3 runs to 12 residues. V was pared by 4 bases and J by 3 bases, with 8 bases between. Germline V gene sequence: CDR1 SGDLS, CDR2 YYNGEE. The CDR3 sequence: CASSKVGYEQYF. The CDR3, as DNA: TGTGCCAGCAGCAAAGTGGGCTACGAGCAGTACTTC.

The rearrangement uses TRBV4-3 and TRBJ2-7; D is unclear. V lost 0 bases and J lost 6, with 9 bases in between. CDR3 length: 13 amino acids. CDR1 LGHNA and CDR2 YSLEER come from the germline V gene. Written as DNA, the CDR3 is TGCGCCAGCAGCCAAGATAGCTGGAGCGAGCAGTACTTC. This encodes CASSQDSWSEQYF.